The T cell receptor (beta chain) under discussion was sequenced for a study of T cells in Graves' hyperthyroidism and ophthalmopathy. As concerns this clonotype: It may be a read error: a sequence one base away is much more abundant.

The CDR3 regions of TCR beta were amplified from RNA transcripts. Initially, a first-round RT-PCR of the TCR CDR3 employed the HTBI primer set. From the multiplex PCR reads, TCRdb called clonotypes with MiXCR, one entry per CDR3 protein. The profile shows a few hundred thousand distinct CDR3 sequences, around 16% of them singletons. V was cut by 0 bases and J by 7 bases, with 13 bases left in between. This CDR3 has 14 amino acids. Looked up from germline, CDR1 is WNHNN and CDR2 is SYGVQD (reference sequence). The chain carries TRBV10-1 and TRBJ2-7; D might be TRBD1 or TRBD2, each matching 5 bases. The sequence was obtained from a woman in her twenties or thirties with Graves' hyperthyroidism. Sequencing input: blood. The CDR3 DNA reads TGCGCCAGCAGTGAGTCGTCATTTGGGGGTGAGCAGTACTTC. Protein product: CASSESSFGGEQYF.